Following are 25 T cell receptor beta chains from one sample sequenced in a study of T cell responses to AZD1222 COVID-19 vaccine. This table comes from immunoSEQ multiplex PCR, and its TCRdb copy is limited to in-frame clones, with some not included. Of around 120,000 clones detected, around 89% appear once; the ten largest clones hold around 10%. The specimen was peripheral blood, collected on day 0 of MenACWY control vaccination. The receptors stem from an adult in good health.

The rearrangement joins TRBV3-1 (or the pseudogene TRBV3-2) to TRBJ2-3; 9 bases map to TRBD2. The CDR3 covers 14 residues. The germline V gene encodes CDR1 LGHDT and CDR2 YNNKEL (reference sequence). After removal of 6 bases from V and 3 bases from J, the junction contained 4 bases not matched to a gene. CDR3 region: CASRGTSRTDTQYF. The CDR3 nucleotides read TGTGCCAGCAGAGGGACTAGCAGAACAGATACGCAGTATTTT.

The V and J genes are TRBV21-1 and TRBJ2-7; the table's D gene call, TRBD1, was not cross checked with the DNA. TRBV21-1 is designated a pseudogene. CDR3 length equals 15 residues. CDR3 region: CASSLFGRDSYEQYF. DNA for the CDR3: TGTGCCAGCAGCCTTTTTGGCCGGGACAGCTACGAGCAGTACTTC.

V usage is TRBV9 and J usage is TRBJ2-7; D gene unclear. Looked up from germline, CDR1 is SGDLS and CDR2 is YYNGEE. The CDR3 is 16 amino acids. The germline V and J ends were trimmed by 1 base and 3 bases, with 17 bases remaining between them. For the CDR3, the DNA is TGTGCCAGCAGCGTACAGCCCGGTGTGGTTGTCTACGAGCAGTACTTC. Residues: CASSVQPGVVVYEQYF.

V gene TRBV5-8 combines with J gene TRBJ2-3; D is possibly TRBD1 (5 bases). Germline lookup yields CDR1 SGHTS and CDR2 YDEGEE. The V gene lost 4 bases and the J gene lost 5 bases, with 8 bases spanning the gap. The CDR3 extends over 12 amino acids. The CDR3, as DNA: TGTGCCAGCAGCCCAAGGGGAGATACGCAGTATTTT. Translating it yields CASSPRGDTQYF.

This chain links TRBV5-1 with TRBJ2-2; 9 positions agree with TRBD1. The germline V gene encodes CDR1 SGHRS and CDR2 YFSETQ. The V and J ends lost 4 bases and 4 bases, in that order; junction bases with no gene match: 5. This CDR3 has 15 residues. The CDR3 here is CASSLPGQGTGELFF. The CDR3 DNA sequence: TGCGCCAGCAGCCTACCGGGACAGGGCACCGGGGAGCTGTTTTTT.

The V and J genes are TRBV28 and TRBJ1-5, with a weak D call TRBD1 (5 bases). The germline V gene has CDR1 MDHEN and CDR2 SYDVKM. The CDR3 sequence is 12 residues long. Trimming pared 7 bases from V and 14 bases from J, leaving 18 bases between. CDR3 in DNA: TGTGCCAGCAAGGCCAGTTGGGTAGGGGAGCATTTT. It translates to CASKASWVGEHF.

This rearrangement joins TRBV7-2 to TRBJ1-1; possible D gene TRBD1, 5 bases. Germline V gene sequence: CDR1 SGHTA, CDR2 FQGNSA. Between the trimmed V and J ends, which lost 4 bases and 2 bases, there was a span of 11 bases. The CDR3 is 14 amino acids. The CDR3 loop is CASSSGPGNTEAFF. CDR3 coding DNA: TGTGCCAGCAGCTCGGGACCGGGAAACACTGAAGCTTTCTTT.

The rearrangement links TRBV6-2 or TRBV6-3 to TRBJ2-2; D is perhaps TRBD1 (6 bases). The CDR3 totals 14 residues. V lost 4 bases, J lost 6 bases, and 12 bases lay in between. Germline V gives CDR1 MNHEY, CDR2 SVGEGT. The CDR3 region has the DNA TGTGCCAGCAGTTCACAGGGTTGGTCCGGGGAGCTGTTTTTT. Translation gives CASSSQGWSGELFF.

The chain couples TRBV21-1 to TRBJ2-7; TRBD1 is the table's D call, not checked against the DNA. TRBV21-1 is a pseudogene locus. The CDR3 spans 14 residues. CDR3 sequence reads: CASSKAPGGYEQYF. CDR3 DNA sequence: TGTGCCAGCAGCAAAGCCCCAGGGGGCTACGAGCAGTACTTC.

This clone was seen a few times. The chain uses TRBV19 and TRBJ1-1; 8 bases map to TRBD1. V lost 8 bases and J lost 3; bases outside the gene matches: 11. Germline CDR1 reads LNHDA; CDR2 reads SQIVND (reference sequence). CDR3 length: 15 residues. CDR3 bases: TGTGCCAGTCGGACAGGGACCGATGGGGACACTGAAGCTTTCTTT. This translates into CASRTGTDGDTEAFF.

This chain joins TRBV19 and TRBJ2-3, with D perhaps matching TRBD1 (5 bases). Germline CDR1 LNHDA, CDR2 SQIVND (reference sequence). The CDR3 extends over 14 amino acids. Trimming left V 6 bases short and J 3 bases short, with 13 bases between. CDR3 region: CASRATGLTDTQYF. CDR3 sequence (DNA): TGTGCCAGTAGGGCTACAGGTCTTACAGATACGCAGTATTTT.

The chain uses TRBV27 and TRBJ1-5, with 8 bases matching TRBD1. The germline V gene encodes CDR1 MNHEY and CDR2 SMNVEV (reference sequence). The CDR3 covers 13 residues. The junction had 2 bases not matched to a gene; V was cut back by 4 bases and J by 6 bases. The CDR3 loop is CASSYRGGQPQHF. The CDR3 nucleotides read TGTGCCAGCAGTTACAGGGGGGGTCAGCCCCAGCATTTT.

The gene calls are TRBV5-1 and TRBJ2-5, with D possibly TRBD1 on 6 matching bases. This CDR3 comprises 14 residues. Germline-derived CDR1 and CDR2 are SGHRS and YFSETQ. The ends were cut back, 0 bases at V and 5 bases at J, with 11 bases in the middle. CDR3 bases: TGCGCCAGCAGCTTGGGATGGGGGCACGAGACCCAGTACTTC. Translating gives CASSLGWGHETQYF.

This sequence joins TRBV27 and TRBJ2-1, with D unresolved. V lost 2 bases to trimming and J lost 8 bases, with 13 bases between them. This CDR3 contains 14 residues. CDR1 and CDR2 from the germline V gene are MNHEY and SMNVEV (reference sequence). This chain's CDR3 is CASSLGLTPDEQFF. The CDR3 nucleotides read TGTGCCAGCAGTTTAGGCCTAACCCCAGATGAGCAGTTCTTC.

V usage is TRBV4-1 and J usage is TRBJ2-7, with D perhaps being TRBD1 or TRBD2 (5 bases each). The length of the CDR3 is 16 residues. Trimming removed 0 bases at V and 1 base at J, with 13 bases between. Germline CDR1 is MGHRA and CDR2 is YSYEKL. This CDR3 reads CASSQEGPLRSYEQYF. Here the CDR3 DNA reads TGCGCCAGCAGCCAAGAGGGACCTCTAAGATCCTACGAGCAGTACTTC.

The V and J genes are TRBV7-3 and TRBJ2-1, with D perhaps matching TRBD2 (5 bases). The CDR3 is 13 residues long. The V gene's germline CDR1 is SGHTA and CDR2 FQGTGA. The V end lost 5 bases, the J end lost 7 bases, and 12 bases lay between the germline ends. CDR3 coding DNA: TGTGCCAGCAGCCAGGAGGCTAGAAATGAGCAGTTCTTC. This sequence encodes CASSQEARNEQFF.

This chain uses TRBV9 with TRBJ2-2; 11 bases match TRBD2. CDR1 SGDLS and CDR2 YYNGEE come from the germline V gene. CDR3 length: 16 residues. V lost 4 bases and J lost 6; bases outside the gene matches: 8. Here the CDR3 reads CASSKTSGDGAGELFF. The DNA of the CDR3 is TGTGCCAGCAGCAAGACTAGCGGGGACGGGGCCGGGGAGCTGTTTTTT.

This chain connects TRBV11-3 to TRBJ2-7, with D tentatively TRBD1 (5 bases). The CDR3 runs 14 residues. The germline CDR1 and CDR2 sequences are SGHNT and YENEEA. The V and J ends lost 2 bases and 2 bases respectively, with 10 bases between them. CDR3 protein: CASSLIPGPYEQYF. In nucleotides, the CDR3 is TGTGCCAGCAGCTTAATACCAGGGCCCTACGAGCAGTACTTC.

The chain recombines TRBV7-9 with TRBJ1-1; tentative D call: TRBD1 (6 bases). CDR3 length: 16 amino acids. Germline values: CDR1 SEHNR, CDR2 FQNEAQ (reference sequence). The V end lost 5 bases, the J end lost 0 bases, and 16 bases lay between the germline ends. For the CDR3, the DNA is TGTGCCAGCAGCCTCGGAGCGGGGGCAATGAACACTGAAGCTTTCTTT. It yields the protein CASSLGAGAMNTEAFF.

This clone was found once. The chain has TRBV4-1 and TRBJ2-7; 10 nucleotides align to TRBD2. Germline V CDR1 and CDR2: MGHRA, YSYEKL. The V and J ends lost 0 bases and 3 bases, in that order; junction bases with no gene match: 17. This CDR3 has 20 amino acids. The CDR3 DNA is TGCGCCAGCAGCCAAGATCCGGGACTAGCGAGGGCACGTGCCTTCTACGAGCAGTACTTC. It codes for CASSQDPGLARARAFYEQYF.

The V call is TRBV10-3, the J call TRBJ2-5, with 8 bases aligning to TRBD2. CDR1 ENHRY and CDR2 SYGVKD come from the germline V gene. V trimming: 3 bases; J trimming: 3 bases; junction bases outside the gene matches: 3. The CDR3 covers 14 residues. The CDR3 DNA sequence: TGTGCCATCAGTGAAGTAGCGGGGAAAGAGACCCAGTACTTC. It is translated as CAISEVAGKETQYF.

The rearrangement links TRBV6-5 to TRBJ1-6; possibly TRBD1 for D (5 bases). Germline V gene lookup returns CDR1 MNHEY and CDR2 SVGAGI. V was pared by 3 bases and J by 12 bases, with 12 bases between. CDR3 length: 13 amino acids. Written as DNA, the CDR3 is TGTGCCAGCAGTTATTCGAGGACAAAACCCCTCCACTTT. Translated: CASSYSRTKPLHF.

The chain combines TRBV13 with TRBJ1-2, with D unclear. This CDR3 has 15 amino acids. CDR1 is PRHDT, CDR2 FYEKMQ, per germline (reference sequence). V was shortened by 5 bases and J by 2 bases, with 15 bases between the two germline ends. The CDR3 sequence is CASSQPAAANYGYTF. The CDR3 DNA sequence: TGTGCCAGCAGCCAACCGGCAGCAGCAAACTATGGCTACACCTTC.

This rearrangement joins TRBV7-8 to TRBJ2-5, with 14 bases identical to TRBD2. V lost 5 bases to trimming and J lost 5 bases; unmatched junction nucleotides: 4. CDR3 length: 15 residues. Per germline, CDR1 SGHVS and CDR2 FQNEAQ. CDR3 nucleotides: TGTGCCAGCAGCACAAGACTAGCGGGAGGGGAGACCCAGTACTTC. This gives the protein CASSTRLAGGETQYF. Filled out from reference TRBV7-8 and TRBJ2-5, the complete variable domain reads GAGVSQSPRYKVAKRGQDVALRCDPISGHVSLFWYQQALGQGPEFLTYFQNEAQLDKSGLPSDRFFAERPEGSVSTLKIQRTQQEDSAVYLCASSTRLAGGETQYFGPGTRLLVL.

V is TRBV27 and J is TRBJ1-2; 7 nucleotides match TRBD1. The ends lost 8 bases at V and 8 bases at J; junction bases unmatched: 8. Germline CDR1 reads MNHEY; CDR2 reads SMNVEV (reference sequence). The CDR3 sequence is 12 residues long. This chain's CDR3 is CASVDRARGYTF. In DNA, the CDR3 is TGTGCCAGCGTCGACAGGGCCCGGGGCTACACCTTC.